These 23 T cell receptor beta chains originate from one sample sequenced in a study of T cells in Graves' hyperthyroidism and ophthalmopathy. Researchers amplified the TCR beta CDR3 regions from RNA transcripts. An initial round of RT-PCR targeting the TCR CDR3 relied on the HTBI primer set. TCRdb reanalysed the multiplex PCR reads using MiXCR and keeps one entry per CDR3 protein. Of a few hundred thousand distinct CDR3 sequences in the sample, around 14% were seen once. The sequenced sample was blood. These receptors came from a woman aged 25-40 years with Graves' hyperthyroidism.

This clonotype was counted at least ten times. This sequence joins TRBV27 and TRBJ2-1; maybe TRBD1 (6 bases). Germline lookup yields CDR1 MNHEY and CDR2 SMNVEV (reference sequence). CDR3 length: 14 amino acids. V was shortened by 7 bases and J by 7 bases, with 17 bases between the two germline ends. The CDR3 spells CASTWAGARNEQFF. The CDR3 DNA reads TGTGCCAGCACCTGGGCAGGGGCCAGGAATGAGCAGTTCTTC.

The rearrangement uses TRBV14 and TRBJ1-1; D call uncertain. Trimming took off 2 bases at V and 2 bases at J, with 6 bases between the two ends. The germline CDR1 and CDR2 sequences are SGHDN and FVKESK. This CDR3 is built from 13 residues. CDR3 coding DNA: TGTGCCAGCAGCCAATACCTTAACACTGAAGCTTTCTTT. This codes for CASSQYLNTEAFF.

Only a few counts were recorded for this clonotype. The V call is TRBV30, the J call TRBJ2-2; TRBD2 might be the D (7 bases). CDR1 and CDR2 (germline): GTSNPN, SVGIG (reference sequence). The CDR3 consists of 16 residues. Trimming left V 7 bases short and J 2 bases short, with 20 bases between. The CDR3 loop reads CASRGGGLLNTGELFF. The CDR3 bases are TGTGCCTCTAGGGGGGGGGGACTCCTCAACACCGGGGAGCTGTTTTTT.

The chain is built from TRBV28 and TRBJ1-5, with D possibly matching TRBD1 (5 bases). The CDR3 totals 17 residues. Germline V CDR1 and CDR2: MDHEN, SYDVKM. The V end lost 7 bases, the J end lost 7 bases, and 26 bases lay between the germline ends. CDR3 in amino acids: CASTSPYGGGSGQPQHF. CDR3 nucleotides: TGTGCCAGCACCTCCCCATATGGGGGGGGATCGGGCCAGCCCCAGCATTTT.

J is TRBJ2-7 and V is TRBV6-2 or TRBV6-3; 7 positions match TRBD2. Trimming cost V 10 bases and J 7 bases; bases outside gene matches: 13. Germline V CDR1 and CDR2: MNHEY, SVGEGT. The CDR3 runs 13 residues. The CDR3 nucleotides are TGTGCCACCACCGGAGCGGGGCTCGGGGAGCAGTACTTC. Translating it yields CATTGAGLGEQYF.

A few counts support this clonotype. The genes are TRBV11-3 and TRBJ2-2; 8 bases map to TRBD2. The CDR3 is 14 residues long. In germline, CDR1 is SGHNT, CDR2 YENEEA. The V gene end was trimmed by 4 bases and the J gene end by 6 bases; junction bases not matched to a gene: 4. CDR3 bases: TGTGCCAGCAGCTCGACTAGCGTGGCCGGGGAGCTGTTTTTT. It codes for CASSSTSVAGELFF.

This clonotype was recorded only once. The rearrangement joins TRBV28 to TRBJ2-3; D remains ambiguous. Germline V gene data show CDR1 as MDHEN and CDR2 as SYDVKM. The CDR3 spans 15 residues. The V and J ends lost 4 bases and 1 base respectively, with 12 bases between them. CDR3 in amino acids: CASSSPPLGTDTQYF. CDR3 coding DNA: TGTGCCAGCAGTTCCCCTCCACTGGGCACAGATACGCAGTATTTT.

At least ten counts were recorded for this clonotype. CDR3 loop: CASSQPGVGNIQYF. DNA of the CDR3: TGTGCCAGCAGCCAACCAGGGGTAGGAAACATTCAGTACTTC. The chain uses TRBV3-1 and TRBJ2-4, with D perhaps TRBD1 (6 bases). Per germline, CDR1 LGHDT and CDR2 YNNKEL (reference sequence). There are 14 residues in the CDR3. Trimming cost V 2 bases and J 6 bases, with 11 bases left between them.

This clonotype was detected ten times or more. V and J are TRBV12-3 or TRBV12-4 and TRBJ2-2; D possibly uses TRBD1 or TRBD2 (6 bases each). V gave up 4 bases and J gave up 2 bases, with 17 bases separating them. This CDR3 has 17 amino acids. The CDR3: CASSSKTRGVNTGELFF. The CDR3 DNA reads TGTGCCAGCAGTTCAAAGACTAGGGGGGTAAACACCGGGGAGCTGTTTTTT.

This clonotype was seen many times. This chain joins TRBV24-1 and TRBJ2-3; D may be TRBD1 (7 bases). Germline CDR1 KGHDR, CDR2 SFDVKD. V lost 4 bases to trimming and J lost 4 bases, with 17 bases between them. This CDR3 is built from 16 residues. Here the CDR3 reads CATSDPLGGGADTQYF. Here the CDR3 DNA reads TGTGCCACCAGTGACCCCCTCGGAGGGGGCGCAGATACGCAGTATTTT.

This clonotype was recorded many times. One end of the junction fails to match germline, which may point to a read error. J is TRBJ2-6 and V is TRBV2; 12 nucleotides agree with TRBD2. The CDR3 totals 15 residues. Looked up from germline, CDR1 is SNHLY and CDR2 is FYNNEI. CDR3 sequence reads: CTSRLAGDGANVLTF. The CDR3 DNA reads as TGTACCAGTAGACTAGCGGGAGATGGGGCCAACGTCCTGACTTTC.

This clonotype was counted many times. The chain links TRBV2 to TRBJ2-7, with a tentative D call TRBD1 (7 bases). The CDR3 totals 11 residues. Germline CDR1 SNHLY, CDR2 FYNNEI. Deletions cut 4 bases from V and 7 bases from J, with 8 bases between. The CDR3 region has the DNA TGTGCCAGCAGTGCAGGGGGGGAGCAGTACTTC. It encodes CASSAGGEQYF.

This clonotype was observed at least ten times. The V call is TRBV27, the J call TRBJ2-7, with D tentatively TRBD2 (6 bases). Looked up from germline, CDR1 is MNHEY and CDR2 is SMNVEV (reference sequence). V dropped 7 bases and J dropped 2 bases, with 12 bases sitting between them. CDR3 length: 13 amino acids. The CDR3: CASKSGDPYEQYF. CDR3 in DNA: TGTGCCAGCAAGTCGGGGGACCCCTACGAGCAGTACTTC.

This clonotype turned up a few times. V usage is TRBV3-1 and J usage is TRBJ2-6; TRBD2 agrees at 7 bases. Germline values: CDR1 LGHDT, CDR2 YNNKEL (reference sequence). The length of the CDR3 is 16 residues. Trimming took 1 base from V and 4 from J; bases not matched to a gene: 4. CDR3 coding DNA: TGTGCCAGCAGCCAAGGCGGGGGACCCGGGGCCAACGTCCTGACTTTC. This sequence encodes CASSQGGGPGANVLTF.

This clonotype was counted many times. The genes are TRBV3-1 and TRBJ1-2; D is ambiguous. This CDR3 has 15 amino acids. CDR1 LGHDT and CDR2 YNNKEL come from the germline V gene (reference sequence). Deletions cut 0 bases from V and 5 bases from J, with 13 bases between. The CDR3 DNA reads as TGTGCCAGCAGCCAAGATCGCTCAGCGCTTTATGGCTACACCTTC. It specifies CASSQDRSALYGYTF. Full variable domain (rest looked up from reference TRBV3-1 and TRBJ1-2): DTAVSQTPKYLVTQMGNDKSIKCEQNLGHDTMYWYKQDSKKFLKIMFSYNNKELIINETVPNRFSPKSPDKAHLNLHINSLELGDSAVYFCASSQDRSALYGYTFGSGTRLTVV.

This clonotype appeared once. The chain's CDR3 is CASSESGDYNEQFF. The CDR3 DNA reads TGCGCCAGCAGTGAGTCCGGGGACTACAATGAGCAGTTCTTC. This rearrangement joins TRBV10-1 to TRBJ2-1, with D possibly being TRBD2 (5 bases). The CDR3 consists of 14 residues. Germline assignment: CDR1 WNHNN and CDR2 SYGVQD (reference sequence). The ends were cut back, 0 bases at V and 3 bases at J, with 6 bases in the middle.

The genes are TRBV12-3 or TRBV12-4 and TRBJ2-7; D may be TRBD1 (6 bases). The CDR3 totals 14 residues. V lost 5 bases, J lost 5 bases, and 16 bases lay in between. This CDR3 reads CASSLWTEDHEQYF. CDR3 DNA: TGTGCCAGCAGTCTATGGACAGAGGACCACGAGCAGTACTTC.

The CDR3 spells CASSPGQVYNEQFF. The CDR3 nucleotides read TGTGCCAGCAGCCCGGGACAGGTCTACAATGAGCAGTTCTTC. The chain recombines TRBV14 with TRBJ2-1; 8 bases map to TRBD1. In germline, CDR1 is SGHDN, CDR2 FVKESK. The V and J ends lost 4 bases and 3 bases, in that order; junction bases with no gene match: 2. The CDR3 runs 14 residues.

This clonotype showed up just a few times. V is TRBV2 and J is TRBJ1-1, with a possible D match to TRBD1 (5 bases). This CDR3 contains 11 residues. Deletions cut 5 bases from V and 11 bases from J, with 12 bases between. Germline loops: CDR1 SNHLY, CDR2 FYNNEI. The chain's CDR3 is CASSQGSGAFF. The CDR3 DNA reads as TGTGCCAGCAGTCAGGGCTCCGGGGCTTTCTTT.

Regarding this clonotype: The junction departs from the called germline gene at one end, perhaps through a read error. The chain is built from TRBV4-1 and TRBJ2-1; no clear D gene. Germline V gene lookup returns CDR1 MGHRA and CDR2 YSYEKL. The CDR3 consists of 15 residues. The CDR3 loop is CASSQVGNLLNEQFF. CDR3 bases: TGTGCCAGCAGCCAAGTAGGGAACCTTCTGAATGAGCAGTTCTTC.

This clonotype appeared a few times. This chain uses TRBV28 with TRBJ2-3; 7 bases match TRBD2. With V trimmed by 10 bases and J by 1 base, 5 bases remained unmatched. This CDR3 is 13 amino acids long. Germline CDR1 reads MDHEN; CDR2 reads SYDVKM. CDR3 sequence (DNA): TGTGCCATCGAGGGAGGGGGCACAGATACGCAGTATTTT. Its translation is CAIEGGGTDTQYF.

This clonotype was seen many times. This chain joins TRBV27 and TRBJ1-4, with TRBD1 as a possible D gene (6 bases). CDR1 and CDR2 from the germline V gene are MNHEY and SMNVEV (reference sequence). CDR3 length equals 18 residues. The V end lost 3 bases, the J end lost 5 bases, and 22 bases lay between the germline ends. CDR3 protein: CASSFFPPWTEQNEKLFF. Written as DNA, the CDR3 is TGTGCCAGCAGTTTTTTCCCACCCTGGACAGAGCAAAATGAAAAACTGTTTTTT.

This clonotype was observed a few times. The chain uses TRBV15 and TRBJ2-3, with D perhaps matching TRBD2 (6 bases). CDR1 is LNHNV and CDR2 is YYDKDF in the germline V gene (reference sequence). CDR3 length equals 17 residues. Trimming cost V 0 bases and J 3 bases, with 16 bases left between them. DNA for the CDR3: TGTGCCACCAGCAGAGATAATCTCGCGGGAAGTACAGATACGCAGTATTTT. As protein: CATSRDNLAGSTDTQYF.